The next 2 T cell receptor beta chains were all read from a single sample in a study of PD-1 blockade in mismatch repair-deficient tumors. The protocol was immunoSEQ multiplex PCR, while the TCRdb copy is restricted to in-frame clones and leaves out a portion. The data show 75,000 to 80,000 clones, with approximately 81% seen just once and 5% to 6.5% held by the top ten. Sequenced material: peripheral blood, taken 44 weeks after starting pembrolizumab. These TCRs come from an adult with mismatch repair-deficient cancer.

This clone was recorded once. The chain has TRBV19 and TRBJ1-1; D ambiguous. Trimming took 5 bases from V and 0 from J, leaving 10 bases between them. The CDR3 has 14 residues. The V gene's germline CDR1 is LNHDA and CDR2 SQIVND (reference sequence). In DNA form, the CDR3 reads TGTGCCAGTAGTCAGGCCATAGTGAACACTGAAGCTTTCTTT. This sequence encodes CASSQAIVNTEAFF.

The chain joins TRBV7-6 to TRBJ2-1; unclear D gene. V was shortened by 5 bases and J by 4 bases, with 12 bases between the two germline ends. This CDR3 has 14 amino acids. Germline V gene lookup returns CDR1 SGHVS and CDR2 FNYEAQ. The CDR3 DNA reads TGTGCCAGCAGCCCGACGAAGGAATACAATGAGCAGTTCTTC. Its translation is CASSPTKEYNEQFF.